Listed here is a single T cell receptor beta chain. The record originates from a study of control samples from healthy donors and cancer patients. Trimming pared 0 bases from V and 4 bases from J, leaving 13 bases between. There are 16 residues in the CDR3. Germline V CDR1 and CDR2: MNHEY, SVGEGT. The repertoire was sequenced with immunoSEQ multiplex PCR; TCRdb's copy has only in-frame clones and lacks some. This sample has 90,000 to 100,000 clones, with less than 90% found just once. The receptor comes from a woman in her 70s in good health. The sample taken for sequencing was blood. The chain recombines TRBV6-2 or TRBV6-3 with TRBJ1-5; maybe TRBD1 (5 bases). The CDR3 bases are TGTGCCAGCAGTTACTCGAGTCGGGGGGATAATCAGCCCCAGCATTTT. Its protein is CASSYSSRGDNQPQHF.